Sequencing of this TCR beta chain was carried out in a study of spatial heterogeneity in lung cancer. CDR1 SGHRS and CDR2 YFSETQ come from the germline V gene. V lost 0 bases to trimming and J lost 4 bases, with 7 bases between them. This CDR3 region has 14 residues. Noted time point: blood at routine non-recurrence follow-up after resection. TCRdb reprocessed the 5' RACE reads via MiXCR and lists one record per CDR3 protein. Among roughly 110,000 distinct CDR3 sequences listed, about a tenth were seen once. This clonotype was observed many times. Sequences were derived from PBMCs, sampled at follow-up. This receptor was obtained from a female donor with early-stage non-small cell lung cancer. The gene calls are TRBV5-1 and TRBJ2-2; D not certain. CDR3 bases: TGCGCCAGCAGCTTGGACGGTCGCACCGGGGAGCTGTTTTTT. This translates into CASSLDGRTGELFF.